What follows are 23 T cell receptor beta chains derived from one specimen sequenced in a study of shared clonotypes between healthy human individuals. The data were produced by immunoSEQ multiplex PCR, yet TCRdb's version contains in-frame clones alone and is incomplete. The table includes a few million clones, approximately 93% detected once. Sequenced: naive CD4+ T cells from PBMCs. Documented subset: CD45RA+ positively selected. All receptors derive from a man aged 18 to 30 in good health. Some clones in this sample may be carry-over from other donors' samples.

In DNA form, the CDR3 reads TGTGCCAGCAGCACCTCTGGTGGGTCCTTCCTAGGAGGGGAGACCCAGTACTTC. This sequence encodes CASSTSGGSFLGGETQYF. The J gene is TRBJ2-5, the V gene TRBV5-8; possibly TRBD2 for D (6 bases). This CDR3 is 18 amino acids long. With 4 bases removed from V and 5 bases from J, the gap between germline ends came to 27 bases. CDR1 is SGHTS, CDR2 YDEGEE, per germline.

The chain combines TRBV9 with TRBJ2-7, with no clear D. Germline values: CDR1 SGDLS, CDR2 YYNGEE. Trimming cost V 3 bases and J 6 bases, with 19 bases left between them. The CDR3 has 15 residues. CDR3 bases: TGTGCCAGCAGCGAGGCCCCGGAAGTATTCGGCGAGCAGTACTTC. This gives the protein CASSEAPEVFGEQYF.

The chain uses TRBV11-1 and TRBJ1-2, with 7 bases matching TRBD1. Germline loops: CDR1 SGHAT, CDR2 FQDESV (reference sequence). The CDR3 has 13 amino acids. Trimming at V came to 8 bases and at J to 2 bases, leaving 5 bases not matched to a gene. Here the CDR3 reads CASSWDRNYGYTF. The CDR3 DNA is TGTGCCAGCTCCTGGGACAGAAACTATGGCTACACCTTC.

The chain employs TRBV5-1 and TRBJ2-1; D may be TRBD2 (6 bases). The CDR3 runs to 13 residues. With 7 bases removed from V and 8 bases from J, the gap between germline ends came to 16 bases. Germline V gene sequence: CDR1 SGHRS, CDR2 YFSETQ. DNA of the CDR3: TGCGCCAGCGGGTCGGGGGAGAGTGATGAGCAGTTCTTC. Amino acids: CASGSGESDEQFF.

As for this clone: This same CDR3 is encoded by further DNA sequences in the sample. The gene calls are TRBV5-1 and TRBJ1-2; 10 nucleotides agree with TRBD1. Germline V lookup: CDR1 SGHRS, CDR2 YFSETQ. The CDR3 contains 15 residues. After removal of 0 bases from V and 4 bases from J, the junction contained 3 bases not matched to a gene. The CDR3 sequence is CASSLGGQGSYGYTF. The CDR3 DNA follows: TGCGCCAGCAGCTTGGGGGGACAGGGGAGCTATGGCTACACCTTC. The complete variable domain, with remaining parts taken from reference TRBV5-1 and TRBJ1-2, reads KAGVTQTPRYLIKTRGQQVTLSCSPISGHRSVSWYQQTPGQGLQFLFEYFSETQRNKGNFPGRFSGRQFSNSRSEMNVSTLELGDSALYLCASSLGGQGSYGYTFGSGTRLTVV.

The rearrangement links TRBV20-1 to TRBJ2-5; D is unresolved. This CDR3 is built from 11 residues. The germline CDR1 and CDR2 sequences are DFQATT and SNEGSKA (reference sequence). CDR3 in DNA: TGCAGCCGCCAGTACCAAGAGACCCAGTACTTC. This translates into CSRQYQETQYF.

The rearrangement joins TRBV19 to TRBJ2-3; TRBD2 agrees at 8 bases. Germline-derived CDR1 and CDR2 are LNHDA and SQIVND (reference sequence). The V gene end was trimmed by 3 bases and the J gene end by 0 bases; junction bases not matched to a gene: 8. The CDR3 has 17 residues. The CDR3 is CASSIGSGGLSTDTQYF. DNA of the CDR3: TGTGCCAGTAGTATTGGGTCGGGAGGGTTAAGCACAGATACGCAGTATTTT.

CDR3 loop: CASSQDRGLTRLYEQYF. The CDR3 region has the DNA TGCGCCAGCAGCCAAGATAGAGGACTAACCCGACTTTACGAGCAGTACTTC. The V gene is TRBV4-1, the J gene TRBJ2-7; a possible D gene is TRBD2 (6 bases). Trimming cost V 0 bases and J 4 bases, with 19 bases left between them. This CDR3 has 17 amino acids. Germline V lookup: CDR1 MGHRA, CDR2 YSYEKL.

Concerning this clone: An end of the junction differs from the germline gene, which may be a read error. The chain uses TRBV5-6 and TRBJ2-7; D gene ambiguous. The germline V gene encodes CDR1 SGHDT and CDR2 YYEEEE. CDR3 length: 11 amino acids. CDR3 residues: CASSFKGASNF. The CDR3 region has the DNA TGTGCCAGCAGCTTTAAAGGCGCCTCAAACTTC.

To note about this clone: Distinct nucleotide sequences in the sample also encode this CDR3. The J gene is TRBJ2-3, the V gene TRBV9; TRBD1 is a possible D gene (5 bases). The CDR3 covers 13 residues. Trimming removed 2 bases from V and 2 bases from J, with 6 bases in between. Germline loops: CDR1 SGDLS, CDR2 YYNGEE. CDR3 in DNA: TGTGCCAGCAGCGTGACAGCCACAGATACGCAGTATTTT. Protein: CASSVTATDTQYF.

The chain uses TRBV18 and TRBJ2-7; 11 bases match TRBD2. The V gene's germline CDR1 is KGHSH and CDR2 LQKENI. The CDR3 totals 18 residues. V trimming: 2 bases; J trimming: 3 bases; junction bases outside the gene matches: 12. The CDR3 nucleotides are TGTGCCAGCTCACCAAATTTGCTGCTAGCGGGAGGAAACTACGAGCAGTACTTC. Protein sequence: CASSPNLLLAGGNYEQYF.

The rearrangement joins TRBV5-1 to TRBJ2-7; no clear D. Germline CDR1 SGHRS, CDR2 YFSETQ. Trimming left V 4 bases short and J 5 bases short, with 19 bases between. The length of the CDR3 is 15 residues. Here the CDR3 DNA reads TGCGCCAGCAGCCGCTCTCAGTACGGTGGGGACGAGCAGTACTTC. This gives the protein CASSRSQYGGDEQYF.

The chain has TRBV10-1 and TRBJ2-3; D not resolved. Germline V gives CDR1 WNHNN, CDR2 SYGVQD (reference sequence). The length of the CDR3 is 14 residues. CDR3 nucleotides: TGCTCCCTCACCGGGCCGCCATGCACAGATACGCAGTATTTT. Encoded protein: CSLTGPPCTDTQYF.

The chain couples TRBV5-4 to TRBJ2-7; tentatively, D is TRBD1 (6 bases). Trimming cost V 0 bases and J 1 base, with 11 bases left between them. The germline V gene has CDR1 SGHNT and CDR2 YYREEE (reference sequence). CDR3 length: 15 residues. CDR3 sequence reads: CASSLAGDPSYEQYF. CDR3 DNA: TGTGCCAGCAGCTTGGCAGGGGACCCTTCCTACGAGCAGTACTTC. The full variable domain, completed using reference TRBV5-4 and TRBJ2-7, is ETGVTQSPTHLIKTRGQQVTLRCSSQSGHNTVSWYQQALGQGPQFIFQYYREEENGRGNFPPRFSGLQFPNYSSELNVNALELDDSALYLCASSLAGDPSYEQYFGPGTRLTVT.

This rearrangement joins TRBV7-8 to TRBJ2-7, with 10 bases lining up with TRBD1. Germline CDR1 reads SGHVS; CDR2 reads FQNEAQ. The CDR3 is 17 amino acids. Germline trimming cut 2 bases from V and 2 bases from J; bases unmatched to any gene: 9. The CDR3 DNA follows: TGTGCCAGCAGCTTAATGTCGGCCGGGACAGGGGCCTACGAGCAGTACTTC. Its protein is CASSLMSAGTGAYEQYF.

The chain has TRBV9 and TRBJ1-2, with TRBD1 as a possible D gene (6 bases). The CDR3 spans 14 residues. The germline V gene has CDR1 SGDLS and CDR2 YYNGEE. V was pared by 0 bases and J by 8 bases, with 14 bases between. The DNA of the CDR3 is TGTGCCAGCAGCGTAGGTCAGGGGCTCTCGGGCTACACCTTC. Its protein product is CASSVGQGLSGYTF.

The CDR3 is CASSGGQLSSYEQYF. For the CDR3, the DNA is TGTGCCAGCAGTGGGGGGCAGCTAAGCTCCTACGAGCAGTACTTC. The chain carries TRBV6-1 and TRBJ2-7; D is perhaps TRBD1 (6 bases). The V gene lost 4 bases and the J gene lost 0 bases, with 13 bases spanning the gap. The CDR3 is 15 amino acids. Germline lookup yields CDR1 MNHNS and CDR2 SASEGT.

The V and J genes are TRBV18 and TRBJ2-7, with unresolved D. V was cut by 0 bases and J by 2 bases, with 8 bases left in between. Germline V gene sequence: CDR1 KGHSH, CDR2 LQKENI. The CDR3 runs 14 residues. As DNA, the CDR3 is TGTGCCAGCTCACCACCGAAGTTGGCCTACGAGCAGTACTTC. Residues: CASSPPKLAYEQYF.

The chain carries TRBV29-1 and TRBJ2-7; D unclear. Trimming cost V 1 base and J 2 bases, with 6 bases left between them. The CDR3 is 12 amino acids. CDR1 SQVTM and CDR2 ANQGSEA come from the germline V gene. For the CDR3, the DNA is TGCAGCGTTGAAGCTACAACCTACGAGCAGTACTTC. As protein: CSVEATTYEQYF.

As to this clone: Within the sample, other DNA sequences also encode this same CDR3. The gene calls are TRBV28 and TRBJ1-4; TRBD1 agrees at 9 bases. Germline V gene sequence: CDR1 MDHEN, CDR2 SYDVKM. Trimming removed 4 bases from V and 8 bases from J; junction bases left unmatched: 5. This CDR3 is 14 amino acids long. The CDR3 here is CASSSPTGGEKLFF. The CDR3 DNA reads as TGTGCCAGCAGTTCGCCGACAGGGGGAGAAAAACTGTTTTTT.

V and J are TRBV5-1 and TRBJ2-1; D is undetermined. CDR1 and CDR2 from the germline V gene are SGHRS and YFSETQ. V was cut by 4 bases and J by 15 bases, with 26 bases left in between. This CDR3 contains 15 residues. This chain's CDR3 is CASSLTDSVPRVGFF. DNA for the CDR3: TGCGCCAGCAGCCTCACCGACTCGGTTCCCCGAGTTGGGTTCTTC.

The V gene is TRBV27, the J gene TRBJ1-5, with D possibly matching TRBD1 (5 bases). V shed 3 bases and J shed 1 base, with 10 bases lying between them. CDR3 length: 15 residues. CDR1 and CDR2 (germline): MNHEY, SMNVEV (reference sequence). The CDR3 nucleotides are TGTGCCAGCAGTTTTTGGCGGGACAGCAATCAGCCCCAGCATTTT. This gives the protein CASSFWRDSNQPQHF.

V gene TRBV28 combines with J gene TRBJ1-2; possible D gene TRBD1, 6 bases. The CDR3 has 17 residues. Looked up from germline, CDR1 is MDHEN and CDR2 is SYDVKM. V shed 7 bases and J shed 0 bases, with 21 bases lying between them. The DNA for the CDR3 is TGTGCCAGCACTGGTGAGGCAGGGGACTCGGCTAACTATGGCTACACCTTC. It is translated as CASTGEAGDSANYGYTF.